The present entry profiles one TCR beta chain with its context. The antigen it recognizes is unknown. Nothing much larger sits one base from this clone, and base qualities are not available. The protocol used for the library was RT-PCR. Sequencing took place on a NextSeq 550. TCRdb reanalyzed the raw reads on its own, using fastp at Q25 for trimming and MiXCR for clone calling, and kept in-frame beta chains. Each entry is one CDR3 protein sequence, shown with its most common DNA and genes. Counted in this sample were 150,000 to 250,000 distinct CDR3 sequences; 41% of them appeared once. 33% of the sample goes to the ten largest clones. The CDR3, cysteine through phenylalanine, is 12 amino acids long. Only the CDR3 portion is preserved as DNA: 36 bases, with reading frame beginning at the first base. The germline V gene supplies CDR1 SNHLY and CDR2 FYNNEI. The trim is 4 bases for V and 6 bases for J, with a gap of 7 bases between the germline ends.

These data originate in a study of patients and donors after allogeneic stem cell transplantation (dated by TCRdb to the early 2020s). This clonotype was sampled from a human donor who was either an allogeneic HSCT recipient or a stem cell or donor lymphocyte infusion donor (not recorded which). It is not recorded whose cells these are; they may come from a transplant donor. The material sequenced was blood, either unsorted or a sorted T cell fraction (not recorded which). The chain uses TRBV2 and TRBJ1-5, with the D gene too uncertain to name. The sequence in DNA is TGTGCCAGCAGTGCACGAAGTCAGCCCCAGCATTTT. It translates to CASSARSQPQHF.